These 8 T cell receptor beta chains originate from one sample sequenced in a study of beta chain features in type 1 diabetes. Study results and caveats: Patients with Type 1 diabetes showed moderately but significantly shorter TCRB CDR3s in all four CD4+ subsets.

Their antigens remain unidentified. Expressed TCRB transcripts got sequenced, as all isolated RNA was reverse transcribed. Generated by immunoSEQ multiplex PCR, the TCRdb table keeps only in-frame clones and is missing some. The data show 120,000 or so clones, around 16% seen once. Sample: central memory CD4+ T cells from blood. Source of these receptors: a man aged 18 to 30 with type 1 diabetes.

V and J are TRBV4-1 and TRBJ2-7; 9 positions match TRBD1. The ends lost 4 bases at V and 5 bases at J; junction bases unmatched: 9. Germline CDR1 reads MGHRA; CDR2 reads YSYEKL. The CDR3 is 15 amino acids. The CDR3 DNA is TGCGCCAGCAGCCTCACTTCGGGACAGGGCCACGAGCAGTACTTC. As protein: CASSLTSGQGHEQYF.

This chain uses TRBV28 with TRBJ1-5; TRBD1 matches 10 bases. V gave up 6 bases and J gave up 3 bases; unmatched junction bases: 8. Germline-derived CDR1 and CDR2 are MDHEN and SYDVKM. This CDR3 is built from 16 residues. The CDR3 sequence: CASRVDRGPVNQPQHF. In nucleotides, the CDR3 is TGTGCCAGCAGAGTTGACAGGGGGCCTGTCAATCAGCCCCAGCATTTT.

The gene calls are TRBV11-2 and TRBJ1-2; D gene uncertain. V lost 5 bases and J 3 bases, leaving 4 bases between the germline ends. Germline values: CDR1 SGHAT, CDR2 FQNNGV. CDR3 size: 11 residues. This CDR3 reads CASSTYYGYTF. In DNA, the CDR3 is TGTGCCAGCAGCACCTACTATGGCTACACCTTC.

This clone appeared many times. The chain has TRBV18 and TRBJ1-5; no reliable D call. The CDR3 is 12 residues long. Germline-derived CDR1 and CDR2 are KGHSH and LQKENI. The V end was cut by 4 bases, the J end by 9 bases, with 10 bases between. The CDR3 DNA is TGTGCCAGCTCACAAACGGGATTGCCCCAGCATTTT. This sequence encodes CASSQTGLPQHF.

This clone has more than one count but fewer than ten. V usage is TRBV7-2 and J usage is TRBJ2-4; D is ambiguous. V was pared by 5 bases and J by 12 bases, with 23 bases between. The CDR3 extends over 15 amino acids. The germline CDR1 and CDR2 sequences are SGHTA and FQGNSA. The CDR3 nucleotides read TGTGCCAGCAGCCTTAGCTATAACGGCGCTGGGTCTCAGTACTTC. It yields the protein CASSLSYNGAGSQYF.

This clone has a handful of counts. J is TRBJ2-2 and V is TRBV4-3, with D uncertain. The CDR3 totals 15 residues. V shed 0 bases and J shed 0 bases, with 5 bases lying between them. Germline V gene sequence: CDR1 LGHNA, CDR2 YSLEER. The CDR3 here is CASSQEITNTGELFF. The CDR3 DNA sequence: TGCGCCAGCAGCCAAGAAATCACGAACACCGGGGAGCTGTTTTTT.

V gene TRBV30 combines with J gene TRBJ2-3, with unresolved D. The germline V and J ends were trimmed by 4 bases and 4 bases, with 12 bases remaining between them. The CDR3 runs 13 residues. From germline, CDR1 is GTSNPN and CDR2 SVGIG (reference sequence). CDR3 region: CAWNQGLADTQYF. The CDR3 nucleotides are TGTGCCTGGAATCAAGGCCTGGCAGATACGCAGTATTTT.

This clone was recorded many times. The chain carries TRBV2 and TRBJ1-4; the match to TRBD1 covers 7 bases. Germline CDR1 reads SNHLY; CDR2 reads FYNNEI. The length of the CDR3 is 14 residues. The junction had 8 bases not matched to a gene; V was cut back by 8 bases and J by 5 bases. The chain's CDR3 is CASLLRGRNEKLFF. CDR3 DNA: TGTGCCAGCCTACTGAGGGGGCGGAATGAAAAACTGTTTTTT.